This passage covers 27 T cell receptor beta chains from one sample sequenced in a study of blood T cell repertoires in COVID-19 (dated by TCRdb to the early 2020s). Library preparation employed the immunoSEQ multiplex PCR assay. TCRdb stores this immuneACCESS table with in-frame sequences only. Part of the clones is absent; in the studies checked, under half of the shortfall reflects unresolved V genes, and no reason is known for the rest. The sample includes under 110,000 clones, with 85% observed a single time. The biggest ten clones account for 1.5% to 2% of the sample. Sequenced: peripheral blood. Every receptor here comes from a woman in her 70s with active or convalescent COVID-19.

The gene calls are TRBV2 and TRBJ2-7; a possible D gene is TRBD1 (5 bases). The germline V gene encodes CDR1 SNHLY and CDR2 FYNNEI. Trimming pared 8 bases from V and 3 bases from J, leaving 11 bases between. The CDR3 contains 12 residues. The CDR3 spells CASPRQFYEQYF. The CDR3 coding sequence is TGTGCCAGCCCAAGACAGTTCTACGAGCAGTACTTC.

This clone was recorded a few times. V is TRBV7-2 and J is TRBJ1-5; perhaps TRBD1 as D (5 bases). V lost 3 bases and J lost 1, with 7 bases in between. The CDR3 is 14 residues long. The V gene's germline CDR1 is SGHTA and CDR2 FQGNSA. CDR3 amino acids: CASSFSGSNQPQHF. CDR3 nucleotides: TGTGCCAGCAGCTTCTCAGGGAGCAATCAGCCCCAGCATTTT.

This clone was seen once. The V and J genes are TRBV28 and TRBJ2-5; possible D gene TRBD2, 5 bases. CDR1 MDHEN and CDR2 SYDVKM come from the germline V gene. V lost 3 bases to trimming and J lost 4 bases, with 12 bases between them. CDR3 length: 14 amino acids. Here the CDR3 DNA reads TGTGCCAGCAGTTTGCGGTCGGGGAGAGAGACCCAGTACTTC. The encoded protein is CASSLRSGRETQYF.

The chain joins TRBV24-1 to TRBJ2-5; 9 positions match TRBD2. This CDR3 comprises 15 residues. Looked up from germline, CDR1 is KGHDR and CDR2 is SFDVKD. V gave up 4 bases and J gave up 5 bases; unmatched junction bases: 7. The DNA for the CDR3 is TGTGCCACCAGTGACCATAGCGGGAGTGGGGAGACCCAGTACTTC. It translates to CATSDHSGSGETQYF.

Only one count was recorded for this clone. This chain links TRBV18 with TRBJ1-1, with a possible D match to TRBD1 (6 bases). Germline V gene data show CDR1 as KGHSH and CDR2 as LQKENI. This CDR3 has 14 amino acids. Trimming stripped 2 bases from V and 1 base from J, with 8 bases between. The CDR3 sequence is CASSPRGRNTEAFF. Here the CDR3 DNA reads TGTGCCAGCTCACCAAGGGGGAGGAACACTGAAGCTTTCTTT.

CDR3 loop: CASSNDMVYEQYF. The CDR3 region has the DNA TGCGCCAGCAGCAACGACATGGTCTACGAGCAGTACTTC. The chain links TRBV5-1 to TRBJ2-7; D not certain. Trimming left V 4 bases short and J 3 bases short, with 11 bases between. Germline values: CDR1 SGHRS, CDR2 YFSETQ. The CDR3 totals 13 residues.

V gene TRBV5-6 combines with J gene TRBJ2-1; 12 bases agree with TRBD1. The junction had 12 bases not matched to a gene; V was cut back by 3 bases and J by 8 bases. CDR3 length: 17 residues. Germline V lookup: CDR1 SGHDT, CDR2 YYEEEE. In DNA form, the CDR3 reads TGTGCCAGCAGCTCCCTCTTCCGGGACAGGGGGCCCGATGAGCAGTTCTTC. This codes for CASSSLFRDRGPDEQFF.

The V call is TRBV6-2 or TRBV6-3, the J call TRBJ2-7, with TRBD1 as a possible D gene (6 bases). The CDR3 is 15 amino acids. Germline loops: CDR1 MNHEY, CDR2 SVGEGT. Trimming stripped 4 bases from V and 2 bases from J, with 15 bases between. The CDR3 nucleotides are TGTGCCAGCAGTTCCAGGGGTCGATCTCCCTACGAGCAGTACTTC. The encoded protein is CASSSRGRSPYEQYF.

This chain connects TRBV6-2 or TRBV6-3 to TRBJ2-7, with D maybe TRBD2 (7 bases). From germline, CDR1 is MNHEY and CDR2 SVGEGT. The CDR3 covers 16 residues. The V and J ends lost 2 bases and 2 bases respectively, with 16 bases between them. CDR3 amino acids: CASSYQVRRGPYEQYF. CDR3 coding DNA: TGTGCCAGCAGTTACCAGGTGCGGCGGGGGCCCTACGAGCAGTACTTC.

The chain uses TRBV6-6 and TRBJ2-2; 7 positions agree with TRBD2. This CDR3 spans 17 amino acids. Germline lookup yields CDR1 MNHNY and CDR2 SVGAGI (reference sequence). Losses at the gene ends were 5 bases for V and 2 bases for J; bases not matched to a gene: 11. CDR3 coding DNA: TGTGCCAGCAGTCTAAATTCCGGGGGGTTTAACACCGGGGAGCTGTTTTTT. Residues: CASSLNSGGFNTGELFF.

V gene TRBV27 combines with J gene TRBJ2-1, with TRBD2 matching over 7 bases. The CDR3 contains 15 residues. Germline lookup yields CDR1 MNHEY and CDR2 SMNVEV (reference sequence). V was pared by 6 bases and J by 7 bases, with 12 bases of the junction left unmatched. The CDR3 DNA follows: TGTGCCAGCAGCCTAAGAGGACTAGTAGGTAATGAGCAGTTCTTC. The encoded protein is CASSLRGLVGNEQFF.

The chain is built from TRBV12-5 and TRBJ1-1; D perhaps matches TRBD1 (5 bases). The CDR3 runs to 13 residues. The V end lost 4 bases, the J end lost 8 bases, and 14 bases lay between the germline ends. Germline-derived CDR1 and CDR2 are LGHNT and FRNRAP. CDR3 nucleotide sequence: TGTGCTAGTGGTTCCTCTTCCGGGGGGGAAGCTTTCTTT. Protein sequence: CASGSSSGGEAFF.

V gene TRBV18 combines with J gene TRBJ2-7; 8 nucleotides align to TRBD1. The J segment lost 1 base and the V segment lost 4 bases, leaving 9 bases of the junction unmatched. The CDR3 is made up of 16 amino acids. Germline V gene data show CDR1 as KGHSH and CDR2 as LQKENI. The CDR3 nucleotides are TGTGCCAGCTCACTAGAACAACGGACAGGGTCCTACGAGCAGTACTTC. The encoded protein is CASSLEQRTGSYEQYF.

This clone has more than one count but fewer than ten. The CDR3 reads CASSPWGGRDSPLHF. The CDR3 bases are TGTGCCAGCTCCCCATGGGGGGGGCGCGATTCACCCCTCCACTTT. V gene TRBV27 combines with J gene TRBJ1-6; a possible D gene is TRBD1 (6 bases). Per the germline V gene, CDR1 is MNHEY and CDR2 is SMNVEV (reference sequence). The CDR3 sequence is 15 residues long. V was trimmed by 8 bases and J by 8 bases, leaving 19 bases between them.

The CDR3: CASSSTGYEQYF. DNA for the CDR3: TGTGCCAGCAGCTCTACTGGCTACGAGCAGTACTTC. This chain links TRBV7-2 with TRBJ2-7; no clear D. CDR1 is SGHTA, CDR2 FQGNSA, per germline. CDR3 size: 12 residues. Trimming took 4 bases from V and 3 from J, leaving 7 bases between them.

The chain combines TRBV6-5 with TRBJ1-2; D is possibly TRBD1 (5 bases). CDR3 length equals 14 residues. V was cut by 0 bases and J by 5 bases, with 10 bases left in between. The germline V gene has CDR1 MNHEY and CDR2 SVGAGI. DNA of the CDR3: TGTGCCAGCAGTTACTCGTCCGGGGGGTATGGCTACACCTTC. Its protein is CASSYSSGGYGYTF.

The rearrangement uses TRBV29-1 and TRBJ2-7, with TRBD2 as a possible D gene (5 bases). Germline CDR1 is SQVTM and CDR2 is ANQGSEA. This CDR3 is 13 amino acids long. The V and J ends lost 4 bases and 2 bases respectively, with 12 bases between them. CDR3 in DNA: TGCAGCGTTGGGTATGGAGGCACCTACGAGCAGTACTTC. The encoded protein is CSVGYGGTYEQYF.

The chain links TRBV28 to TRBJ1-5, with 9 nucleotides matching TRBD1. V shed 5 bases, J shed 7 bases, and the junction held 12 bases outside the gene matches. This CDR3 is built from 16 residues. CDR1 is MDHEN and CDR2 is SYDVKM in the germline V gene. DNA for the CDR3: TGTGCCAGCAGTACACCCGGGACAGGGAGCGGACAGCCCCAGCATTTT. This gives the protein CASSTPGTGSGQPQHF. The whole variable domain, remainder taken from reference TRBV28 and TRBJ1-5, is DVKVTQSSRYLVKRTGEKVFLECVQDMDHENMFWYRQDPGLGLRLIYFSYDVKMKEKGDIPEGYSVSREKKERFSLILESASTNQTSMYLCASSTPGTGSGQPQHFGDGTRLSIL.

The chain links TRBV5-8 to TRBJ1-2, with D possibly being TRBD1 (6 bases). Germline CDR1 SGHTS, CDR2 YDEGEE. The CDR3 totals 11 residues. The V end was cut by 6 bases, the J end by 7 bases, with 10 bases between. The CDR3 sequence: CASTNRVGYTF. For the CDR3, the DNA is TGTGCCAGCACAAACAGGGTTGGCTACACCTTC.

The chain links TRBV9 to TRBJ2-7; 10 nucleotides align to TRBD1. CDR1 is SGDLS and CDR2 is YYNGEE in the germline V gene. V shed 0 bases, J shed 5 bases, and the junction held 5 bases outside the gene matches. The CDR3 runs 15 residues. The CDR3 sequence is CASSVAPTGGDEQYF. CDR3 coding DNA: TGTGCCAGCAGCGTAGCCCCGACAGGGGGCGACGAGCAGTACTTC.

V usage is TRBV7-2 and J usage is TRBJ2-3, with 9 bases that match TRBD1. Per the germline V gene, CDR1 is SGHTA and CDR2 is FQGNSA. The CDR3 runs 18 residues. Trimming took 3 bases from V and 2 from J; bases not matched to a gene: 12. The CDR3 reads CASSFRELDRGNTDTQYF. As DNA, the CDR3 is TGTGCCAGCAGCTTCCGAGAGCTGGACAGGGGCAACACAGATACGCAGTATTTT. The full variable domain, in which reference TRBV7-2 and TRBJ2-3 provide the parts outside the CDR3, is GAGVSQSPSNKVTEKGKDVELRCDPISGHTALYWYRQSLGQGLEFLIYFQGNSAPDKSGLPSDRFSAERTGGSVSTLTIQRTQQEDSAVYLCASSFRELDRGNTDTQYFGPGTRLTVL.

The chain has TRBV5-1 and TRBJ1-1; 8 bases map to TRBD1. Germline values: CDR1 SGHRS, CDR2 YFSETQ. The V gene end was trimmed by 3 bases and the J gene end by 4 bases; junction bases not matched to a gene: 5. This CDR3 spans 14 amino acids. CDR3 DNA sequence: TGCGCCAGCAGCTCCGGACAGGGAACCACTGAAGCTTTCTTT. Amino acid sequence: CASSSGQGTTEAFF.

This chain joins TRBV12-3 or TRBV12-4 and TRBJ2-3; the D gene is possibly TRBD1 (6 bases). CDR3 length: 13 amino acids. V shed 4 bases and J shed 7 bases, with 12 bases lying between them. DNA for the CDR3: TGTGCCAGCAGTTCACCAGGGGTAAATACGCAGTATTTT. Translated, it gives CASSSPGVNTQYF.

CDR3 protein: CASRQGAQETQYF. The CDR3, as DNA: TGTGCCAGTAGGCAGGGGGCCCAAGAGACCCAGTACTTC. V and J are TRBV19 and TRBJ2-5; 8 bases are shared with TRBD1. Germline V gene sequence: CDR1 LNHDA, CDR2 SQIVND (reference sequence). J gave up 1 base and V 6 bases, and 1 base lay outside the gene matches. The CDR3 has 13 amino acids.

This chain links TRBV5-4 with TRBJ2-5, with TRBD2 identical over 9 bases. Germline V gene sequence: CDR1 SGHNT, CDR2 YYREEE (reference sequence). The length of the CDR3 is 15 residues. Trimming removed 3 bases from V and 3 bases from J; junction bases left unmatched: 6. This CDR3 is CASSSGLAPKETQYF. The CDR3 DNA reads TGTGCCAGCAGCTCAGGACTAGCGCCGAAAGAGACCCAGTACTTC.

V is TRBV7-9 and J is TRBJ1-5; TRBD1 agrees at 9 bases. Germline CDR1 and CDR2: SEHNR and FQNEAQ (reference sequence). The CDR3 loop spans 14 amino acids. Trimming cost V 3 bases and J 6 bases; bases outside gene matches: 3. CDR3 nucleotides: TGTGCCAGCAGCTTGGGGACAGGGACTCAGCCCCAGCATTTT. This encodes CASSLGTGTQPQHF. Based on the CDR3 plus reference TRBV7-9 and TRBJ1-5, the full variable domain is DTGVSQNPRHKITKRGQNVTFRCDPISEHNRLYWYRQTLGQGPEFLTYFQNEAQLEKSRLLSDRFSAERPKGSFSTLEIQRTEQGDSAMYLCASSLGTGTQPQHFGDGTRLSIL.

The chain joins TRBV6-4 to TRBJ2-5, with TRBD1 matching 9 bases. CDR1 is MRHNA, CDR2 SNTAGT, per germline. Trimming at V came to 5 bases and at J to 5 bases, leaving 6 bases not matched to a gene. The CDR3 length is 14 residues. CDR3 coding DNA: TGTGCCAGCAGTTTGGACAGGGGATGGGAGACCCAGTACTTC. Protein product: CASSLDRGWETQYF.